Each of the 17 T cell receptor beta chains below was sequenced from the same sample in a study of T cell repertoires in cytomegalovirus infection. These TCRs are of unknown antigen specificity. In TCRdb, the reads were re-called with MiXCR into one record per CDR3 protein. The table includes 900,000 to 950,000 distinct CDR3 sequences, roughly 31% detected once. Sequencing was performed on cultured CD8+ T cells from PBMCs, taken from culture after CMV antigen stimulation. These receptors all come from a human donor in good health (CMV status not recorded). Some clones in this sample may be carry-over from other donors' samples.

This clonotype was found a few times. The chain uses TRBV6-5 and TRBJ2-4, with D perhaps matching TRBD2 (6 bases). The CDR3 contains 20 residues. Germline V gene lookup returns CDR1 MNHEY and CDR2 SVGAGI. Between the trimmed V and J ends, which lost 0 bases and 6 bases, there was a span of 27 bases. The CDR3 DNA reads TGTGCCAGCAGTTACTCAGGAGTGATGGAGGGCCAAACCTTCTCAAACATTCAGTACTTC. Its protein product is CASSYSGVMEGQTFSNIQYF.

The rearrangement joins TRBV5-4 to TRBJ2-5; the D gene is possibly TRBD1 (5 bases). The germline V and J ends were trimmed by 2 bases and 5 bases, with 13 bases remaining between them. The CDR3 length is 14 residues. The germline V gene has CDR1 SGHNT and CDR2 YYREEE (reference sequence). This CDR3 reads CASSFEGAWETQYF. The CDR3 DNA is TGTGCCAGCAGCTTCGAAGGGGCTTGGGAGACCCAGTACTTC.

V and J are TRBV6-2 or TRBV6-3 and TRBJ2-1; D is unresolved. Trimming took 9 bases from V and 2 from J, leaving 14 bases between them. From germline, CDR1 is MNHEY and CDR2 SVGEGT. The length of the CDR3 is 14 residues. The CDR3 bases are TGTGCCAGTCGTTTCCTCCAGACCTACAATGAGCAGTTCTTC. This translates into CASRFLQTYNEQFF.

This clonotype appeared many times. The chain is built from TRBV7-8 and TRBJ1-5; D gene uncertain. V was pared by 0 bases and J by 9 bases, with 12 bases between. Germline assignment: CDR1 SGHVS and CDR2 FQNEAQ. This CDR3 spans 14 amino acids. The CDR3 sequence is CASSLARTGAPQHF. The CDR3 DNA is TGTGCCAGCAGCTTAGCGCGGACGGGCGCGCCCCAGCATTTT.

This clonotype was observed at least ten times. This chain uses TRBV4-1 with TRBJ2-1; tentatively, D is TRBD1 (5 bases). Per germline, CDR1 MGHRA and CDR2 YSYEKL. This CDR3 is built from 15 residues. The V end lost 3 bases, the J end lost 4 bases, and 13 bases lay between the germline ends. DNA of the CDR3: TGCGCCAGCAGCCAGGAGACAGAGACATACAATGAGCAGTTCTTC. Encoded protein: CASSQETETYNEQFF.

The rearrangement links TRBV5-3 to TRBJ2-7; D may be TRBD1 (5 bases). TRBV5-3 is an ORF; its function is uncertain. The CDR3 spans 16 residues. V shed 8 bases and J shed 2 bases, with 23 bases lying between them. The chain's CDR3 is CASSHYMNRMAYEQYV. CDR3 DNA: TGTGCCAGCAGCCACTACATGAACAGGATGGCCTACGAGCAGTACGTC.

The V gene is TRBV14, the J gene TRBJ2-5; D is possibly TRBD2 (5 bases). Germline V CDR1 and CDR2: SGHDN, FVKESK. This CDR3 is built from 15 residues. Trimming shortened V by 5 bases and J by 5 bases, and 18 bases separated the two germline ends. CDR3 protein: CASSSRVERRETQYF. Written as DNA, the CDR3 is TGTGCCAGCAGCTCCAGAGTGGAGAGGAGGGAGACCCAGTACTTC.

The rearrangement links TRBV2 to TRBJ2-5; TRBD2 aligns across 10 bases. CDR1 and CDR2 (germline): SNHLY, FYNNEI. V shed 3 bases and J 3 bases; nucleotides not matched to a gene: 4. The length of the CDR3 is 15 residues. As DNA, the CDR3 is TGTGCCAGCAGTGAGGGGCTAGCGGGGGAAGAGACCCAGTACTTC. Protein: CASSEGLAGEETQYF.

A few counts support this clonotype. The chain has TRBV6-5 and TRBJ2-2; 8 positions agree with TRBD2. Germline CDR1 MNHEY, CDR2 SVGAGI. With V trimmed by 2 bases and J by 9 bases, 8 bases remained unmatched. CDR3 length: 15 amino acids. CDR3 nucleotide sequence: TGTGCCAGCAGTTACGGGAGCGGGGGCTCCAGGGAGCTGTTTTTT. The encoded protein is CASSYGSGGSRELFF.

This clonotype came up many times. The chain recombines TRBV12-3 or TRBV12-4 with TRBJ1-5; D ambiguous. The CDR3 runs to 14 residues. Trimming took 7 bases from V and 7 from J, leaving 17 bases between them. The CDR3: CASKPLDPNQPQHF. CDR3 coding DNA: TGTGCCAGCAAACCCCTTGACCCGAACCAGCCCCAGCATTTT.

This clonotype was seen many times. The chain links TRBV7-6 to TRBJ2-7; D is possibly TRBD1 (5 bases). Trimming pared 5 bases from V and 4 bases from J, leaving 12 bases between. CDR1 SGHVS and CDR2 FNYEAQ come from the germline V gene. The CDR3 spans 13 residues. The CDR3 bases are TGTGCCAGCAGCCCCCAGGGTCAGTACGAGCAGTACTTC. Translating it yields CASSPQGQYEQYF.

The rearrangement uses TRBV7-9 and TRBJ2-3; possibly TRBD1 for D (6 bases). The CDR3 is made up of 15 amino acids. Trimming took off 6 bases at V and 1 base at J, with 14 bases between the two ends. Germline CDR1 reads SEHNR; CDR2 reads FQNEAQ (reference sequence). The CDR3 sequence: CASRKGGVGTDTQYF. CDR3 in DNA: TGTGCCAGCAGGAAAGGGGGAGTAGGCACAGATACGCAGTATTTT.

The gene calls are TRBV7-9 and TRBJ1-2, with 8 bases identical to TRBD1. The germline V gene encodes CDR1 SEHNR and CDR2 FQNEAQ (reference sequence). The CDR3 spans 14 residues. The J segment lost 4 bases and the V segment lost 5 bases, leaving 6 bases of the junction unmatched. For the CDR3, the DNA is TGTGCCAGCAGCCAGGACAGGGCCTCCTATGGCTACACCTTC. Protein: CASSQDRASYGYTF.

This clonotype was observed a few times. The rearrangement links TRBV12-3 or TRBV12-4 to TRBJ2-2, with D perhaps TRBD1 (5 bases). Trimming shortened V by 8 bases and J by 5 bases, and 12 bases separated the two germline ends. This CDR3 contains 13 residues. The CDR3 protein is CASGASMTGELFF. CDR3 bases: TGTGCCAGCGGGGCATCTATGACCGGGGAGCTGTTTTTT.

This chain joins TRBV12-3 or TRBV12-4 and TRBJ2-7, with a weak D call TRBD2 (5 bases). This CDR3 has 13 residues. V shed 6 bases and J shed 2 bases, with 11 bases lying between them. The CDR3 region has the DNA TGTGCCAGCAGCCACGGGATAACCTACGAGCAGTACTTC. This gives the protein CASSHGITYEQYF.

The chain has TRBV20-1 and TRBJ2-7; D may be TRBD1 (5 bases). V lost 0 bases, J lost 0 bases, and 9 bases lay in between. The CDR3 is 14 amino acids. Germline V CDR1 and CDR2: DFQATT, SNEGSKA (reference sequence). CDR3 residues: CSARDQGSSYEQYV. CDR3 in DNA: TGCAGTGCTAGAGATCAGGGCAGCTCCTACGAGCAGTACGTC.

This clonotype has a count of ten or more. This chain joins TRBV2 and TRBJ2-1, with 7 nucleotides matching TRBD2. V gave up 4 bases and J gave up 5 bases; unmatched junction bases: 5. The CDR3 length is 14 residues. In germline, CDR1 is SNHLY, CDR2 FYNNEI. The DNA of the CDR3 is TGTGCCAGCAGTGTGTTAGCGGGCCACAATGAGCAGTTCTTC. It specifies CASSVLAGHNEQFF.